This T cell receptor beta chain comes out of a study of post-analysis software for immune sequencing data. The overall study: Secondary progressive, relapsing-remitting and progressive-relapsing multiple sclerosis were among the included disease courses.

The library was made from cDNA and included unique molecular identifiers. From around 0.96 to 9.9 million T cells, 550,000 or so cDNA molecules were obtained. MiXCR, run by TCRdb on the PCR reads, gives a single entry per CDR3 protein. The table shows a few hundred thousand distinct CDR3 sequences, with around 40% occurring only once. This clonotype was observed a few times. This clonotype was sampled from a girl between 10 and 17 years old with multiple sclerosis. Sequences were obtained from blood.

In nucleotides, the CDR3 is TGTGCCAGCAGTTTAGGGCAGATGGAGACCCAGTACTTC. Amino acid sequence: CASSLGQMETQYF. The chain couples TRBV28 to TRBJ2-5; D not resolved. CDR3 length equals 13 residues. Looked up from germline, CDR1 is MDHEN and CDR2 is SYDVKM. V was cut by 2 bases and J by 5 bases, with 9 bases left in between. The whole variable domain, remainder taken from reference TRBV28 and TRBJ2-5, is DVKVTQSSRYLVKRTGEKVFLECVQDMDHENMFWYRQDPGLGLRLIYFSYDVKMKEKGDIPEGYSVSREKKERFSLILESASTNQTSMYLCASSLGQMETQYFGPGTRLLVL.